A single sample gave rise to the 8 T cell receptor beta chains below, sequenced in a study of blood T cells in healthy people across ages. Alongside a J-beta primer mix, a sample-barcoded 5' primer served in a second PCR lasting about 7 to 12 cycles. TCRdb recomputed calls from the 5' RACE reads with MiXCR, one row per CDR3 protein. The sample lists about 650,000 distinct CDR3 sequences; roughly 32% were seen once. The sample taken for sequencing was blood. These receptors came from an elderly woman in good health.

The genes are TRBV20-1 and TRBJ1-6; D is ambiguous. The CDR3 contains 13 residues. CDR1 and CDR2 (germline): DFQATT, SNEGSKA (reference sequence). Trimming stripped 3 bases from V and 7 bases from J, with 10 bases between. CDR3 loop: CSASGRPNSPLHF. For the CDR3, the DNA is TGCAGTGCTAGCGGTAGACCAAATTCACCCCTCCACTTT.

This chain uses TRBV29-1 with TRBJ2-7; TRBD2 might be the D (5 bases). V was cut by 4 bases and J by 2 bases, with 12 bases left in between. The CDR3 is 13 residues long. From germline, CDR1 is SQVTM and CDR2 ANQGSEA. The CDR3 loop is CSVATTQTYEQYF. The CDR3 DNA reads TGCAGCGTTGCGACTACTCAAACCTACGAGCAGTACTTC.

In its sample, this clonotype was seen a few times. The germline gene is not matched at one end of the junction; a read error may be the cause. In DNA, the CDR3 is TGTGCCAGCAGCCTCTTGCTGGCAGCAACTAATGAAAAACGGTTTTTT. Translating gives CASSLLLAATNEKRFF. The V gene is TRBV6-6, the J gene TRBJ1-4; D unresolved. The CDR3 sequence is 16 residues long. Germline CDR1 and CDR2: MNHNY and SVGAGI (reference sequence).

This clonotype was observed a few times. The V and J genes are TRBV18 and TRBJ1-1; D is possibly TRBD1 (6 bases). Germline loops: CDR1 KGHSH, CDR2 LQKENI. The ends were cut back, 3 bases at V and 4 bases at J, with 12 bases in the middle. This CDR3 contains 14 residues. CDR3 DNA sequence: TGTGCCAGCTCACCCGGAGGGGGGGGCACTGAAGCTTTCTTT. This sequence encodes CASSPGGGGTEAFF.

This clonotype was seen repeatedly, ten times or more. The chain uses TRBV5-6 and TRBJ2-3; no firm D call. V was trimmed by 0 bases and J by 3 bases, leaving 8 bases between them. CDR3 length: 14 residues. The germline V gene has CDR1 SGHDT and CDR2 YYEEEE. CDR3 sequence: CASSLGARTDTQYF. DNA for the CDR3: TGTGCCAGCAGCTTGGGGGCGAGGACAGATACGCAGTATTTT.

This clonotype came up once. The chain links TRBV20-1 to TRBJ1-4; D remains ambiguous. Trimming stripped 6 bases from V and 2 bases from J, with 13 bases between. The CDR3 runs to 14 residues. CDR1 is DFQATT and CDR2 is SNEGSKA in the germline V gene (reference sequence). The CDR3 reads CSAPIPMTNEKLFF. The CDR3 coding sequence is TGCAGTGCCCCCATCCCAATGACTAATGAAAAACTGTTTTTT.

This clonotype occurred many times. The CDR3 DNA reads as TGCGCCAGCAGCTTGCTTGGGGGTCAGGGCTACACCTTC. Its translation is CASSLLGGQGYTF. The chain is built from TRBV5-1 and TRBJ1-2; D is possibly TRBD1 (5 bases). Trimming took off 1 base at V and 8 bases at J, with 12 bases between the two ends. This CDR3 has 13 residues. Germline lookup yields CDR1 SGHRS and CDR2 YFSETQ.

This clonotype was recorded at least ten times. The V gene is TRBV7-8, the J gene TRBJ1-2; 7 bases are shared with TRBD1. V gave up 7 bases and J gave up 0 bases; unmatched junction bases: 5. CDR1 and CDR2 (germline): SGHVS, FQNEAQ. The CDR3 extends over 14 amino acids. The CDR3 DNA is TGTGCCAGCACCCCGACAGGGTCTAACTATGGCTACACCTTC. As protein: CASTPTGSNYGYTF.